The 27 T cell receptor beta chains given below trace back to one sample, sequenced in a study of patients and donors after allogeneic stem cell transplantation. Each CDR3 protein gets one entry after TCRdb re-called the RT-PCR reads with MiXCR. The sample has some 880,000 distinct CDR3 sequences; over 15% are singletons. Sequencing used blood, either unsorted or a sorted T cell fraction (not recorded which). Every receptor here comes from a human donor who was either an allogeneic HSCT recipient or a stem cell or donor lymphocyte infusion donor (not recorded which). It is not recorded whose cells these are; they may come from a transplant donor.

J is TRBJ1-1 and V is TRBV29-1; tentatively, D is TRBD1 (6 bases). Deletions cut 3 bases from V and 0 bases from J, with 8 bases between. Looked up from germline, CDR1 is SQVTM and CDR2 is ANQGSEA. This CDR3 is 13 amino acids long. The CDR3 DNA is TGCAGCGTTGATGCAGGGGTGAACACTGAAGCTTTCTTT. This codes for CSVDAGVNTEAFF.

This clonotype has just a few counts. This sequence joins TRBV7-9 and TRBJ1-2; D unclear. This CDR3 comprises 15 residues. V dropped 1 base and J dropped 8 bases, with 17 bases sitting between them. The V gene's germline CDR1 is SEHNR and CDR2 FQNEAQ (reference sequence). The CDR3 DNA sequence: TGTGCCAGCAGCTTAGGAATTGGCTCTAGTGAGGGCTACACCTTC. Protein: CASSLGIGSSEGYTF.

This clonotype occurred a few times. The chain has TRBV18 and TRBJ2-3, with D tentatively TRBD2 (6 bases). The CDR3 loop spans 16 amino acids. Germline V gene data show CDR1 as KGHSH and CDR2 as LQKENI. Deletions cut 2 bases from V and 0 bases from J, with 12 bases between. The CDR3 region is CASSPTGAPSTDTQYF. The CDR3 region has the DNA TGTGCCAGCTCACCAACGGGAGCGCCGAGCACAGATACGCAGTATTTT.

The chain uses TRBV11-2 and TRBJ1-2, with a tentative D call TRBD1 (5 bases). V gave up 0 bases and J gave up 2 bases, with 10 bases separating them. This CDR3 is built from 15 residues. Germline CDR1 reads SGHAT; CDR2 reads FQNNGV. In DNA, the CDR3 is TGTGCCAGCAGCTTAGAGGAGGGGCGGAACTATGGCTACACCTTC. This encodes CASSLEEGRNYGYTF.

This chain joins TRBV10-3 and TRBJ1-1; weak D call: TRBD1 (5 bases). The CDR3 is 13 residues long. The germline V gene encodes CDR1 ENHRY and CDR2 SYGVKD. V gave up 7 bases and J gave up 0 bases, with 9 bases separating them. CDR3: CAITKGLNTEAFF. DNA of the CDR3: TGTGCCATCACGAAGGGGCTGAACACTGAAGCTTTCTTT.

The chain has TRBV6-1 and TRBJ1-2; D perhaps matches TRBD1 (5 bases). Trimming removed 1 base at V and 9 bases at J, with 15 bases between. The germline CDR1 and CDR2 sequences are MNHNS and SASEGT. There are 14 residues in the CDR3. CDR3 protein: CASSEDGGKGRYTF. CDR3 coding DNA: TGTGCCAGCAGTGAAGACGGGGGGAAGGGACGCTACACCTTC.

The chain joins TRBV20-1 to TRBJ1-1; D is possibly TRBD1 (5 bases). Germline loops: CDR1 DFQATT, CDR2 SNEGSKA (reference sequence). V was clipped by 2 bases and J by 0 bases, with 7 bases between them. This CDR3 comprises 13 residues. The CDR3 sequence: CSARRQLNTEAFF. The CDR3 DNA is TGCAGTGCTAGAAGACAGCTGAACACTGAAGCTTTCTTT.

CDR3 sequence: CASSEWIGKNTDTQYF. The CDR3 DNA sequence: TGTGCCAGCAGTGAATGGATAGGGAAAAACACAGATACGCAGTATTTT. The rearrangement uses TRBV2 and TRBJ2-3, with D unresolved. The length of the CDR3 is 16 residues. V was clipped by 2 bases and J by 2 bases, with 14 bases between them. Looked up from germline, CDR1 is SNHLY and CDR2 is FYNNEI.

This clonotype has only a few counts. V and J are TRBV12-3 or TRBV12-4 and TRBJ1-2; 9 bases are shared with TRBD1. V lost 4 bases, J lost 3 bases, and 3 bases stayed unmatched. The CDR3 extends over 14 amino acids. The CDR3 loop reads CASSSRDRDYGYTF. Written as DNA, the CDR3 is TGTGCCAGCAGTTCTAGGGACAGGGACTATGGCTACACCTTC.

This chain links TRBV15 with TRBJ1-5; D possibly corresponds to TRBD1 (5 bases). This CDR3 comprises 15 residues. The V and J ends lost 0 bases and 7 bases respectively, with 13 bases between them. From germline, CDR1 is LNHNV and CDR2 YYDKDF (reference sequence). This CDR3 reads CATSRDSGLGQPQHF. CDR3 coding DNA: TGTGCCACCAGCAGAGATTCGGGGCTGGGACAGCCCCAGCATTTT. The full variable domain, rest sourced from reference TRBV15 and TRBJ1-5, is DAMVIQNPRYQVTQFGKPVTLSCSQTLNHNVMYWYQQKSSQAPKLLFHYYDKDFNNEADTPDNFQSRRPNTSFCFLDIRSPGLGDTAMYLCATSRDSGLGQPQHFGDGTRLSIL.

The chain carries TRBV12-5 and TRBJ1-1, with D perhaps matching TRBD1 (6 bases). The CDR3 spans 14 residues. CDR1 LGHNT and CDR2 FRNRAP come from the germline V gene. V lost 4 bases, J lost 5 bases, and 14 bases lay in between. The CDR3 is CASGSPGVGTEAFF. The CDR3 nucleotides read TGTGCTAGTGGTTCCCCAGGGGTCGGAACTGAAGCTTTCTTT.

This sequence joins TRBV19 and TRBJ1-5, with D possibly being TRBD1 (5 bases). CDR3 length: 14 amino acids. The V end lost 1 base, the J end lost 5 bases, and 9 bases lay between the germline ends. Germline assignment: CDR1 LNHDA and CDR2 SQIVND (reference sequence). The DNA of the CDR3 is TGTGCCAGTAGTATAGTTTGGGGGGATCAGCCCCAGCATTTT. Its protein is CASSIVWGDQPQHF.

This clonotype was observed a handful of times. The chain has TRBV6-5 and TRBJ1-4, with 7 bases identical to TRBD1. Germline V gene data show CDR1 as MNHEY and CDR2 as SVGAGI. This CDR3 is built from 16 residues. The junction had 11 bases not matched to a gene; V was cut back by 2 bases and J by 8 bases. The CDR3 DNA reads TGTGCCAGCAGTTACACCCCTACAGGGGTATGGGAAAAACTGTTTTTT. Protein: CASSYTPTGVWEKLFF.

The chain employs TRBV6-7 and TRBJ2-1; TRBD1 matches 9 bases. TRBV6-7 is an ORF, and what it does is uncertain. There are 19 residues in the CDR3. V was pared by 0 bases and J by 5 bases, with 14 bases of the junction left unmatched. This chain's CDR3 is CASSYSGTGYTGANNEQFF. CDR3 DNA: TGTGCCAGCAGTTACTCGGGGACAGGGTATACCGGGGCCAACAATGAGCAGTTCTTC.

The gene calls are TRBV7-8 and TRBJ1-6; 10 nucleotides agree with TRBD1. V gave up 5 bases and J gave up 9 bases; unmatched junction bases: 4. Looked up from germline, CDR1 is SGHVS and CDR2 is FQNEAQ. This CDR3 is built from 14 residues. The CDR3 nucleotides are TGTGCCAGCAGCCTAGACAGGGGGCTTTCACCCCTCCACTTT. Amino acids: CASSLDRGLSPLHF.

The V gene is TRBV4-2, the J gene TRBJ2-7; D unresolved. Germline V gene data show CDR1 as LGHNA and CDR2 as YNFKEQ. CDR3 length equals 12 residues. V was shortened by 0 bases and J by 7 bases, with 7 bases between the two germline ends. The CDR3 DNA reads TGTGCCAGCAGCCAAGATTCCGAGGAGCAGTACTTC. Its protein is CASSQDSEEQYF.

This clonotype was detected only once. The V call is TRBV5-6, the J call TRBJ2-3, with D possibly matching TRBD2 (7 bases). Per the germline V gene, CDR1 is SGHDT and CDR2 is YYEEEE. This CDR3 spans 17 amino acids. Trimming shortened V by 4 bases and J by 6 bases, and 24 bases separated the two germline ends. CDR3 sequence (DNA): TGTGCCAGCAGCCAAAACCGGGGGGCGACTCTCTTCGATACGCAGTATTTT. It translates to CASSQNRGATLFDTQYF. Combining the CDR3 with reference TRBV5-6 and TRBJ2-3 gives the whole variable domain DAGVTQSPTHLIKTRGQQVTLRCSPKSGHDTVSWYQQALGQGPQFIFQYYEEEERQRGNFPDRFSGHQFPNYSSELNVNALLLGDSALYLCASSQNRGATLFDTQYFGPGTRLTVL.

The chain has TRBV4-2 and TRBJ2-2; the match to TRBD2 covers 8 bases. V trimming: 0 bases; J trimming: 0 bases; junction bases outside the gene matches: 9. This CDR3 is 19 amino acids long. Germline V gives CDR1 LGHNA, CDR2 YNFKEQ. In DNA form, the CDR3 reads TGTGCCAGCAGCCAAGATCGGACGGGGGGGGCCCCGAACACCGGGGAGCTGTTTTTT. Protein sequence: CASSQDRTGGAPNTGELFF.

This rearrangement joins TRBV7-3 to TRBJ1-1; no reliable D call. The CDR3 extends over 12 amino acids. Per the germline V gene, CDR1 is SGHTA and CDR2 is FQGTGA. Trimming cost V 3 bases and J 6 bases, with 8 bases left between them. The CDR3 protein is CASSFAPSEAFF. The DNA for the CDR3 is TGTGCCAGCAGCTTTGCGCCCTCTGAAGCTTTCTTT. Drawing the rest from reference TRBV7-3 and TRBJ1-1, the complete variable domain is GAGVSQTPSNKVTEKGKYVELRCDPISGHTALYWYRQSLGQGPEFLIYFQGTGAADDSGLPNDRFFAVRPEGSVSTLKIQRTERGDSAVYLCASSFAPSEAFFGQGTRLTVV.

The genes are TRBV6-1 and TRBJ2-1, with 12 nucleotides matching TRBD2. Germline V gene sequence: CDR1 MNHNS, CDR2 SASEGT. Trimming took 6 bases from V and 8 from J; bases not matched to a gene: 11. The CDR3 contains 16 residues. The CDR3 DNA reads TGTGCCAGCAGCCGTGGGACTAGCGGGTGGGGGGATGAGCAGTTCTTC. The encoded protein is CASSRGTSGWGDEQFF.

This clonotype was detected once. V gene TRBV9 combines with J gene TRBJ1-1; TRBD1 matches at 7 bases. Germline CDR1 is SGDLS and CDR2 is YYNGEE. Unmatched junction bases numbered 9, after V lost 9 bases and J lost 1 base. There are 14 residues in the CDR3. The CDR3 is CATSQGGANTEAFF. As DNA, the CDR3 is TGTGCCACTAGCCAGGGGGGGGCGAACACTGAAGCTTTCTTT. The full variable domain, completed using reference TRBV9 and TRBJ1-1, is DSGVTQTPKHLITATGQRVTLRCSPRSGDLSVYWYQQSLDQGLQFLIQYYNGEERAKGNILERFSAQQFPDLHSELNLSSLELGDSALYFCATSQGGANTEAFFGQGTRLTVV.

The V call is TRBV6-5, the J call TRBJ2-1; D perhaps matches TRBD1 (6 bases). Trimming removed 2 bases at V and 0 bases at J, with 8 bases between. Germline-derived CDR1 and CDR2 are MNHEY and SVGAGI. There are 15 residues in the CDR3. The CDR3 coding sequence is TGTGCCAGCAGTTACCAGGGGAGCTCCTACAATGAGCAGTTCTTC. Translation gives CASSYQGSSYNEQFF.

The chain is built from TRBV12-3 or TRBV12-4 and TRBJ2-4; TRBD2 aligns across 11 bases. The CDR3 loop spans 17 amino acids. The trim removed 7 bases at V and 2 bases at J, leaving 10 bases unmatched. The CDR3 DNA reads TGTGCCAGCACCGAGGACCTAGCGGGAGGCTCCAAAAACATTCAGTACTTC. This gives the protein CASTEDLAGGSKNIQYF.

About this clonotype itself: At one end the junction does not follow the germline gene, possibly because of a read error. The V gene is TRBV2, the J gene TRBJ2-3; D may be TRBD1 (6 bases). This CDR3 is built from 16 residues. The germline gives CDR1 SNHLY, CDR2 FYNNEI. As DNA, the CDR3 is TGTGCCAGCAGGGAAGGTCGCAGGCTCCAGGGGGATACGCAGTATTTT. This encodes CASREGRRLQGDTQYF.

In its sample, this clonotype was seen many times. CDR3 loop: CASSPTSGRLWGELFF. The CDR3 bases are TGTGCCAGCAGTCCCACTAGCGGGAGGCTATGGGGGGAGCTGTTTTTT. This rearrangement joins TRBV28 to TRBJ2-2; 12 bases line up with TRBD2. Germline CDR1 and CDR2: MDHEN and SYDVKM. J gave up 8 bases and V 5 bases, and 9 bases lay outside the gene matches. The CDR3 totals 16 residues.

The chain uses TRBV12-3 or TRBV12-4 and TRBJ2-1; D unresolved. This CDR3 comprises 11 residues. Trimming left V 1 base short and J 15 bases short, with 10 bases between. CDR3 sequence (DNA): TGTGCCAGCAGTTTAGGGGCCGTTACGTTCTTC. Protein sequence: CASSLGAVTFF.

This clonotype was seen many times. The J gene is TRBJ2-7, the V gene TRBV12-3 or TRBV12-4; D is uncertain. V lost 3 bases, J lost 3 bases, and 12 bases lay in between. The CDR3 sequence is 14 residues long. CDR3: CASSFVGGIYEQYF. The CDR3 DNA follows: TGTGCCAGCAGTTTTGTAGGTGGGATCTACGAGCAGTACTTC.